The 30 T cell receptor beta chains below all came from one sample that was sequenced in a study of blood T cell repertoires in COVID-19. Method: immunoSEQ multiplex PCR; TCRdb's copy keeps in-frame clones and lacks some. The sample carries tens of thousands of clones, approximately 84% recorded once. The sequenced material came from peripheral blood. These receptors were taken from a man in his 70s with acute or convalescent COVID-19.

This clone was counted only a few times. The chain carries TRBV3-1 (or the pseudogene TRBV3-2) and TRBJ2-2; TRBD2 might be the D (5 bases). This CDR3 has 14 amino acids. The V end lost 3 bases, the J end lost 2 bases, and 7 bases lay between the germline ends. Per germline, CDR1 LGHDT and CDR2 YNNKEL (reference sequence). The CDR3 is CASSQEVNTGELFF. The DNA of the CDR3 is TGTGCCAGCAGCCAGGAGGTTAACACCGGGGAGCTGTTTTTT.

This clone came up once. V and J are TRBV6-2 or TRBV6-3 and TRBJ1-6; D possibly corresponds to TRBD1 (5 bases). This CDR3 has 17 amino acids. V lost 0 bases and J 4 bases, leaving 13 bases between the germline ends. Per germline, CDR1 MNHEY and CDR2 SVGEGT. The chain's CDR3 is CASSYSTPDSYNSPLHF. The CDR3 DNA is TGTGCCAGCAGTTACTCGACCCCCGACAGTTATAATTCACCCCTCCACTTT.

CDR3 DNA: TGTGCCAGTAGACAACAGGGTAGGATGAACACTGAAGCTTTCTTT. It translates to CASRQQGRMNTEAFF. The chain joins TRBV19 to TRBJ1-1, with D perhaps matching TRBD1 (6 bases). Germline CDR1 LNHDA, CDR2 SQIVND (reference sequence). The CDR3 runs to 15 residues. With 6 bases removed from V and 0 bases from J, the gap between germline ends came to 14 bases. The full variable domain, completed using reference TRBV19 and TRBJ1-1, is DGGITQSPKYLFRKEGQNVTLSCEQNLNHDAMYWYRQDPGQGLRLIYYSQIVNDFQKGDIAEGYSVSREKKESFPLTVTSAQKNPTAFYLCASRQQGRMNTEAFFGQGTRLTVV.

In its sample, this clone was seen once. The V call is TRBV2, the J call TRBJ1-5; D ambiguous. The V and J ends lost 10 bases and 2 bases respectively, with 18 bases between them. Germline V gives CDR1 SNHLY, CDR2 FYNNEI. The CDR3 is made up of 15 amino acids. The CDR3 DNA is TGTGCCACATCAGGCCAGAACCTTGGCAATCAGCCCCAGCATTTT. It specifies CATSGQNLGNQPQHF.

The genes are TRBV25-1 and TRBJ2-1, with a weak D call TRBD1 (6 bases). Trimming pared 0 bases from V and 6 bases from J, leaving 18 bases between. This CDR3 spans 17 amino acids. Germline CDR1 MGHDK, CDR2 SYGVNS. Here the CDR3 reads CASSEYDSGRGGNEQFF. CDR3 DNA sequence: TGTGCCAGCAGTGAATATGACAGTGGTCGAGGGGGCAATGAGCAGTTCTTC.

The chain is built from TRBV14 and TRBJ1-1; D call uncertain. Germline V gene lookup returns CDR1 SGHDN and CDR2 FVKESK. CDR3 size: 15 residues. Trimming removed 1 base from V and 1 base from J, with 10 bases in between. This CDR3 reads CASSQVRQTNTEAFF. Here the CDR3 DNA reads TGTGCCAGCAGCCAAGTAAGACAAACGAACACTGAAGCTTTCTTT. Combining the CDR3 with reference TRBV14 and TRBJ1-1 gives the whole variable domain EAGVTQFPSHSVIEKGQTVTLRCDPISGHDNLYWYRRVMGKEIKFLLHFVKESKQDESGMPNNRFLAERTGGTYSTLKVQPAELEDSGVYFCASSQVRQTNTEAFFGQGTRLTVV.

The chain recombines TRBV6-5 with TRBJ1-1; D ambiguous. V lost 6 bases and J 0 bases, leaving 11 bases between the germline ends. CDR1 is MNHEY and CDR2 is SVGAGI in the germline V gene. The CDR3 totals 14 residues. CDR3 protein: CASSLGELNTEAFF. The CDR3 DNA follows: TGTGCCAGCAGCCTCGGAGAACTGAACACTGAAGCTTTCTTT.

The chain uses TRBV18 and TRBJ2-7; D is possibly TRBD1 (6 bases). This CDR3 has 13 amino acids. Germline assignment: CDR1 KGHSH and CDR2 LQKENI. V was shortened by 1 base and J by 6 bases, with 10 bases between the two germline ends. DNA for the CDR3: TGTGCCAGCTCACCACAACAGGGCGGCGAGCAGTACTTC. As protein: CASSPQQGGEQYF. Supplemented by reference TRBV18 and TRBJ2-7, the full variable domain reads NAGVMQNPRHLVRRRGQEARLRCSPMKGHSHVYWYRQLPEEGLKFMVYLQKENIIDESGMPKERFSAEFPKEGPSILRIQQVVRGDSAAYFCASSPQQGGEQYFGPGTRLTVT.

The CDR3, as DNA: TGCAGCGCCGGACAGAATGAAAAACTGTTTTTT. Encoded protein: CSAGQNEKLFF. This chain links TRBV29-1 with TRBJ1-4, with TRBD1 as a possible D gene (6 bases). Germline V gene data show CDR1 as SQVTM and CDR2 as ANQGSEA. Trimming cost V 7 bases and J 5 bases, with 8 bases left between them. This CDR3 is 11 amino acids long.

The rearrangement links TRBV10-1 to TRBJ1-1, with D unresolved. V lost 5 bases and J lost 1, with 8 bases in between. The germline V gene encodes CDR1 WNHNN and CDR2 SYGVQD (reference sequence). The CDR3 has 13 residues. The DNA for the CDR3 is TGCGCCAGCAGTCGACTTGGGAACACTGAAGCTTTCTTT. The encoded protein is CASSRLGNTEAFF.

This chain joins TRBV19 and TRBJ1-1, with TRBD1 matching 7 bases. V trimming: 6 bases; J trimming: 1 base; junction bases outside the gene matches: 8. Per the germline V gene, CDR1 is LNHDA and CDR2 is SQIVND (reference sequence). The CDR3 has 15 amino acids. The DNA for the CDR3 is TGTGCCAGTAGACGTTCACAGGGGACGAACACTGAAGCTTTCTTT. This codes for CASRRSQGTNTEAFF.

The table lists this clone with a few counts. The chain joins TRBV27 to TRBJ1-1; D is unclear. This CDR3 is 11 amino acids long. Trimming took 7 bases from V and 5 from J, leaving 8 bases between them. CDR1 and CDR2 from the germline V gene are MNHEY and SMNVEV (reference sequence). This CDR3 is CASITKTEAFF. CDR3 DNA sequence: TGTGCCAGCATTACAAAAACTGAAGCTTTCTTT.

This clone appeared a single time. The chain recombines TRBV7-2 with TRBJ1-5; D is unresolved. Germline V gives CDR1 SGHTA, CDR2 FQGNSA. The CDR3 is made up of 16 amino acids. V shed 1 base and J shed 2 bases, with 12 bases lying between them. CDR3 DNA sequence: TGTGCCAGCAGCTTAGTGGGAGTTCGGGGCAATCAGCCCCAGCATTTT. Its translation is CASSLVGVRGNQPQHF.

The chain links TRBV18 to TRBJ1-3; no definite D call. Germline V gene data show CDR1 as KGHSH and CDR2 as LQKENI. Trimming pared 6 bases from V and 0 bases from J, leaving 15 bases between. The CDR3 loop spans 16 amino acids. The CDR3 here is CASSHSGISSGNTIYF. CDR3 in DNA: TGTGCCAGCTCCCACTCGGGAATAAGCTCTGGAAACACCATATATTTT.

In this sample, this clone turned up a few times. The rearrangement uses TRBV6-8 and TRBJ2-1; D perhaps matches TRBD1 (6 bases). The germline V gene has CDR1 MNHGY and CDR2 SAAAGT. Trimming removed 6 bases from V and 7 bases from J, with 13 bases in between. CDR3 length equals 13 residues. The CDR3 spells CASRSTGFNEQFF. In DNA form, the CDR3 reads TGTGCCAGCAGGTCGACAGGTTTTAATGAGCAGTTCTTC.

The gene calls are TRBV9 and TRBJ2-1; 13 bases agree with TRBD2. Germline CDR1 is SGDLS and CDR2 is YYNGEE. The CDR3 covers 22 residues. The ends lost 4 bases at V and 4 bases at J; junction bases unmatched: 23. CDR3 nucleotides: TGTGCCAGCAGCATTCCAGGAGCGCCTTGGACTAGCGGGAGTATGAGGTACAATGAGCAGTTCTTC. The encoded protein is CASSIPGAPWTSGSMRYNEQFF.

V is TRBV2 and J is TRBJ1-2; tentative D call: TRBD1 (5 bases). The CDR3 runs to 14 residues. The V and J ends lost 6 bases and 0 bases respectively, with 11 bases between them. From germline, CDR1 is SNHLY and CDR2 FYNNEI. The CDR3: CASRRQNTNYGYTF. The DNA of the CDR3 is TGTGCCAGCAGAAGACAGAATACTAACTATGGCTACACCTTC.

A single count supports this clone. The chain is built from TRBV18 and TRBJ1-2; 10 bases are shared with TRBD1. Germline trimming cut 0 bases from V and 6 bases from J; bases unmatched to any gene: 7. CDR1 is KGHSH and CDR2 is LQKENI in the germline V gene. The CDR3 has 16 amino acids. The DNA of the CDR3 is TGTGCCAGCTCACCACCGTGGACAGGGGGAAAGGATGGCTACACCTTC. As protein: CASSPPWTGGKDGYTF.

The rearrangement joins TRBV28 to TRBJ1-5; no clear D gene. Trimming took 4 bases from V and 9 from J, leaving 13 bases between them. This CDR3 is built from 13 residues. CDR1 and CDR2 from the germline V gene are MDHEN and SYDVKM. The CDR3 region has the DNA TGTGCCAGCAGTTCACTAGCGACCGGGCCCCAGCATTTT. It translates to CASSSLATGPQHF.

The chain joins TRBV5-1 to TRBJ2-2; 7 nucleotides match TRBD1. Trimming removed 4 bases from V and 0 bases from J; junction bases left unmatched: 6. Germline CDR1 reads SGHRS; CDR2 reads YFSETQ. This CDR3 is 16 amino acids long. The CDR3 sequence is CASSPGQATNTGELFF. The CDR3 DNA sequence: TGCGCCAGCAGCCCTGGACAGGCCACGAACACCGGGGAGCTGTTTTTT.

The chain combines TRBV19 with TRBJ2-7; 7 bases map to TRBD1. This CDR3 region has 15 residues. Germline assignment: CDR1 LNHDA and CDR2 SQIVND (reference sequence). J lost 4 bases, V lost 6 bases, and 12 bases had no gene match. The CDR3 loop reads CASSQRGLQGYEQYF. The DNA of the CDR3 is TGTGCCAGTAGCCAAAGGGGGCTCCAGGGGTACGAGCAGTACTTC.

In regard to this clone: The germline gene is not matched at one end of the junction; a read error may be the cause. The chain combines TRBV7-7 with TRBJ2-5, with TRBD2 as a possible D gene (7 bases). This CDR3 has 14 amino acids. CDR1 and CDR2 from the germline V gene are SSHAT and FNYEAQ (reference sequence). The CDR3 DNA reads TGTGCTAGCAGCCCTATGGGGGGGCGAGAGACCCAGTACTTC. Amino acid sequence: CASSPMGGRETQYF.

This rearrangement joins TRBV19 to TRBJ2-5; 10 bases are shared with TRBD1. V shed 3 bases and J 3 bases; nucleotides not matched to a gene: 4. The germline V gene has CDR1 LNHDA and CDR2 SQIVND (reference sequence). This CDR3 is 15 amino acids long. As DNA, the CDR3 is TGTGCCAGTAGTATTTTCGGGACAGGGGAAGAGACCCAGTACTTC. Amino acids: CASSIFGTGEETQYF.

The chain combines TRBV9 with TRBJ1-3; no clear D gene. Germline values: CDR1 SGDLS, CDR2 YYNGEE. V shed 0 bases and J shed 1 base, with 5 bases lying between them. This CDR3 contains 14 residues. The CDR3 protein is CASSVGHSGNTIYF. The DNA of the CDR3 is TGTGCCAGCAGCGTAGGGCATTCTGGAAACACCATATATTTT.

This clone was seen more than once but under ten times. CDR3 residues: CASSPYSGAFF. CDR3 in DNA: TGTGCCAGCAGTCCGTATAGTGGAGCTTTCTTT. The chain employs TRBV2 and TRBJ1-1; D unresolved. Trimming removed 5 bases from V and 10 bases from J, with 11 bases in between. Germline CDR1 and CDR2: SNHLY and FYNNEI. This CDR3 contains 11 residues.

This clone was counted once. The chain links TRBV18 to TRBJ2-2; 8 positions match TRBD1. J gave up 0 bases and V 5 bases, and 5 bases lay outside the gene matches. The germline gives CDR1 KGHSH, CDR2 LQKENI. The CDR3 covers 16 residues. This chain's CDR3 is CASSSQGASNTGELFF. CDR3 in DNA: TGTGCCAGCTCATCGCAGGGGGCGTCGAACACCGGGGAGCTGTTTTTT.

This chain joins TRBV30 and TRBJ2-2, with D possibly matching TRBD2 (5 bases). The germline V gene has CDR1 GTSNPN and CDR2 SVGIG (reference sequence). The V end was cut by 0 bases, the J end by 4 bases, with 15 bases between. This CDR3 is built from 16 residues. CDR3 in amino acids: CAWSVRGRGGTGELFF. The CDR3 bases are TGTGCCTGGAGTGTCAGAGGGCGCGGTGGCACCGGGGAGCTGTTTTTT.

This chain links TRBV5-6 with TRBJ1-4, with TRBD1 matching over 7 bases. Trimming removed 4 bases from V and 6 bases from J; junction bases left unmatched: 12. This CDR3 comprises 16 residues. Per the germline V gene, CDR1 is SGHDT and CDR2 is YYEEEE. Here the CDR3 DNA reads TGTGCCAGCAGCAGCCCGGGGACAGCGGACTATGAAAAACTGTTTTTT. This translates into CASSSPGTADYEKLFF. Full variable domain (outside the CDR3, taken from reference TRBV5-6 and TRBJ1-4): DAGVTQSPTHLIKTRGQQVTLRCSPKSGHDTVSWYQQALGQGPQFIFQYYEEEERQRGNFPDRFSGHQFPNYSSELNVNALLLGDSALYLCASSSPGTADYEKLFFGSGTQLSVL.

The chain is built from TRBV24-1 and TRBJ2-5, with 9 bases fitting TRBD2. CDR3 size: 15 residues. Trimming took 2 bases from V and 4 from J; bases not matched to a gene: 4. CDR1 is KGHDR and CDR2 is SFDVKD in the germline V gene. CDR3 coding DNA: TGTGCCACCAGTGATTCCCTAGCGGGACGAGAGACCCAGTACTTC. Translation: CATSDSLAGRETQYF.

The V and J genes are TRBV3-1 (or the pseudogene TRBV3-2) and TRBJ1-1; D is undetermined. The CDR3 sequence is 13 residues long. With 4 bases removed from V and 5 bases from J, the gap between germline ends came to 11 bases. CDR1 is LGHDT and CDR2 is YNNKEL in the germline V gene (reference sequence). The CDR3 DNA reads TGTGCCAGCAGCCCGGGTCCAAGGACTGAAGCTTTCTTT. It translates to CASSPGPRTEAFF.